This TCR beta chain was sequenced during a study of cytomegalovirus exposure and HLA in healthy donors. Overall study results and limits: Researchers reported in a later analysis that a missense DCLRE1C variant was tied to TCR beta V- and J-gene trimming.

Details on this clone: Its antigen remains unknown.

A multiplex PCR was run with 60 Vbeta primers and 13 Jbeta primers. Libraries were prepared by immunoSEQ multiplex PCR; TCRdb keeps only in-frame clonotypes and omits some of them. Here the sample spans some 120,000 clones, 77% being singletons. The TCR sequence derives from a woman aged 40-49 years in good health and CMV-seropositive. The sample taken for sequencing was PBMCs.

The CDR3 DNA reads as TGTGCCAGCAGCCCTCCCGACAGCTACAATGAGCAGTTCTTC. This sequence encodes CASSPPDSYNEQFF. This chain uses TRBV13 with TRBJ2-1, with a tentative D call TRBD1 (5 bases). This CDR3 is built from 14 residues. V lost 5 bases, J lost 3 bases, and 11 bases lay in between. CDR1 PRHDT and CDR2 FYEKMQ come from the germline V gene (reference sequence). Combining the CDR3 with reference TRBV13 and TRBJ2-1 gives the whole variable domain AAGVIQSPRHLIKEKRETATLKCYPIPRHDTVYWYQQGPGQDPQFLISFYEKMQSDKGSIPDRFSAQQFSDYHSELNMSSLELGDSALYFCASSPPDSYNEQFFGPGTRLTVL.